The 26 T cell receptor beta chains below come from one sample, sequenced in a study of cytomegalovirus exposure and HLA in healthy donors. TCRdb's table, derived via immunoSEQ multiplex PCR, lists solely in-frame clones and lacks some. The table has over 150,000 clones, under 95% seen once. Sequencing was performed on PBMCs. The receptors were gathered from a young woman in good health and CMV-seropositive.

The chain combines TRBV6-1 with TRBJ2-4; TRBD1 might be the D (5 bases). Germline-derived CDR1 and CDR2 are MNHNS and SASEGT. This CDR3 contains 15 residues. Trimming stripped 6 bases from V and 0 bases from J, with 12 bases between. CDR3 loop: CASRAGFLAKNIQYF. The DNA of the CDR3 is TGTGCCAGCAGGGCAGGGTTCTTAGCCAAAAACATTCAGTACTTC.

The table lists this clone with a count of one. This chain uses TRBV7-2 with TRBJ2-1; possibly TRBD2 for D (5 bases). Looked up from germline, CDR1 is SGHTA and CDR2 is FQGNSA. The CDR3 consists of 14 residues. Trimming took 1 base from V and 7 from J, leaving 11 bases between them. The CDR3 reads CASSLGSTGNEQFF. As DNA, the CDR3 is TGTGCCAGCAGCTTAGGGTCGACGGGGAATGAGCAGTTCTTC.

This clone was seen more than once but under ten times. V and J are TRBV30 and TRBJ1-2; TRBD1 matches at 11 bases. The germline V gene encodes CDR1 GTSNPN and CDR2 SVGIG (reference sequence). Losses at the gene ends were 2 bases for V and 4 bases for J; bases not matched to a gene: 15. This CDR3 is 18 amino acids long. The CDR3 coding sequence is TGTGCCTGGAGTTCCCCCGGACAGGGGGCTAGTCATAGCTATGGCTACACCTTC. Protein: CAWSSPGQGASHSYGYTF.

V usage is TRBV4-1 and J usage is TRBJ1-1, with a possible D match to TRBD1 (6 bases). The germline CDR1 and CDR2 sequences are MGHRA and YSYEKL. Trimming removed 1 base at V and 9 bases at J, with 15 bases between. This CDR3 contains 14 residues. The CDR3 DNA sequence: TGCGCCAGCAGCCAAGGACCCGGGACATGGCAAGCTTTCTTT. Protein sequence: CASSQGPGTWQAFF.

V gene TRBV4-1 combines with J gene TRBJ1-1; D gene ambiguous. The CDR3 spans 14 residues. V was shortened by 0 bases and J by 1 base, with 6 bases between the two germline ends. CDR1 MGHRA and CDR2 YSYEKL come from the germline V gene. The chain's CDR3 is CASSQELKNTEAFF. In nucleotides, the CDR3 is TGCGCCAGCAGCCAAGAGTTAAAGAACACTGAAGCTTTCTTT.

The rearrangement uses TRBV9 and TRBJ2-7, with 13 bases lining up with TRBD2. With V trimmed by 4 bases and J by 2 bases, 6 bases remained unmatched. CDR3 length: 16 residues. CDR1 is SGDLS and CDR2 is YYNGEE in the germline V gene. CDR3 bases: TGTGCCAGCAGCCCCCGACTAGCGGGAGGCGCCTACGAGCAGTACTTC. Protein sequence: CASSPRLAGGAYEQYF.

Written as DNA, the CDR3 is TGTGCCAGCAGCTTGTACGGGGGGTCCAACAATGAGCAGTTCTTC. It encodes CASSLYGGSNNEQFF. The chain links TRBV7-8 to TRBJ2-1, with TRBD2 matching over 7 bases. This CDR3 has 15 amino acids. Per the germline V gene, CDR1 is SGHVS and CDR2 is FQNEAQ. V was clipped by 3 bases and J by 5 bases; unmatched bases: 7.

J is TRBJ1-3 and V is TRBV6-6; 9 nucleotides line up with TRBD1. Unmatched junction bases numbered 6, after V lost 6 bases and J lost 3 bases. CDR3 length: 15 amino acids. Germline CDR1 reads MNHNY; CDR2 reads SVGAGI (reference sequence). CDR3 DNA: TGTGCCAGCAGATCGGGACAGGGAGATGGAAACACCATATATTTT. Its translation is CASRSGQGDGNTIYF.

The DNA of the CDR3 is TGTGCCAGCAGGACTAGCACAGATACGCAGTATTTT. Its translation is CASRTSTDTQYF. The V gene is TRBV6-5, the J gene TRBJ2-3; D unresolved. The V gene lost 6 bases and the J gene lost 0 bases, with 4 bases spanning the gap. The germline V gene encodes CDR1 MNHEY and CDR2 SVGAGI. The length of the CDR3 is 12 residues.

The chain is built from TRBV27 and TRBJ2-2; the D is unclear. Germline V lookup: CDR1 MNHEY, CDR2 SMNVEV (reference sequence). V shed 2 bases and J shed 3 bases, with 4 bases lying between them. The CDR3 loop spans 13 amino acids. CDR3 nucleotide sequence: TGTGCCAGCAGTTTAGTAGACACCGGGGAGCTGTTTTTT. The encoded protein is CASSLVDTGELFF.

The chain employs TRBV28 and TRBJ2-7, with D maybe TRBD2 (5 bases). This CDR3 is 15 amino acids long. In germline, CDR1 is MDHEN, CDR2 SYDVKM. Between the trimmed V and J ends, which lost 4 bases and 9 bases, there was a span of 22 bases. CDR3 DNA: TGTGCCAGCAGTTCCCTTTTAGGGAGCCTCTATATGCAGTACTTC. Amino acids: CASSSLLGSLYMQYF.

This chain joins TRBV4-3 and TRBJ1-2, with TRBD1 matching over 7 bases. The CDR3 is 16 residues long. From germline, CDR1 is LGHNA and CDR2 YSLEER. V trimming: 1 base; J trimming: 4 bases; junction bases outside the gene matches: 9. CDR3 loop: CASSQAKGQHIYGYTF. The CDR3 DNA follows: TGCGCCAGCAGCCAAGCCAAGGGACAGCACATCTATGGCTACACCTTC.

The rearrangement joins TRBV27 to TRBJ2-2; D unclear. CDR1 MNHEY and CDR2 SMNVEV come from the germline V gene (reference sequence). V was clipped by 5 bases and J by 1 base, with 5 bases between them. There are 13 residues in the CDR3. This chain's CDR3 is CASSAGNTGELFF. Here the CDR3 DNA reads TGTGCCAGCAGTGCAGGGAACACCGGGGAGCTGTTTTTT.

V and J are TRBV6-1 and TRBJ2-1; 9 nucleotides agree with TRBD2. This CDR3 spans 14 amino acids. J was trimmed by 2 bases and V by 7 bases; bases with no gene match: 3. Germline V gene sequence: CDR1 MNHNS, CDR2 SASEGT. The CDR3 region has the DNA TGTGCCAGCACGCGGGGGGGCCCCTACAATGAGCAGTTCTTC. It is translated as CASTRGGPYNEQFF.

The chain employs TRBV7-9 and TRBJ1-1, with D possibly TRBD1 on 5 matching bases. The V gene's germline CDR1 is SEHNR and CDR2 FQNEAQ (reference sequence). Trimming shortened V by 0 bases and J by 4 bases, and 9 bases separated the two germline ends. The CDR3 extends over 14 amino acids. CDR3: CASSLAVQGTEAFF. DNA of the CDR3: TGTGCCAGCAGCTTAGCGGTGCAGGGCACTGAAGCTTTCTTT.

Points on this clone: The junction departs from the called germline gene at one end, perhaps through a read error. CDR3 sequence: CASSEAAF. The CDR3 DNA sequence: TGTGCCAGCAGTGAAGCGGCTTTT. This chain uses TRBV7-9 with TRBJ1-1, with D unclear. From germline, CDR1 is SEHNR and CDR2 FQNEAQ (reference sequence). This CDR3 has 8 residues.

The V and J genes are TRBV9 and TRBJ2-2; D gene ambiguous. Trimming left V 6 bases short and J 0 bases short, with 12 bases between. The CDR3 covers 15 residues. CDR1 SGDLS and CDR2 YYNGEE come from the germline V gene. The CDR3 sequence is CASMGGLTNTGELFF. CDR3 DNA: TGTGCCAGCATGGGTGGGCTGACGAACACCGGGGAGCTGTTTTTT.

V is TRBV19 and J is TRBJ1-2; 9 nucleotides agree with TRBD1. This CDR3 has 14 amino acids. Unmatched junction bases numbered 6, after V lost 6 bases and J lost 4 bases. Germline assignment: CDR1 LNHDA and CDR2 SQIVND (reference sequence). The CDR3, as DNA: TGTGCCAGTAGAGGACAGGGGTGGGCCTATGGCTACACCTTC. Its protein product is CASRGQGWAYGYTF.

The chain joins TRBV9 to TRBJ2-5, with 9 bases fitting TRBD2. CDR1 SGDLS and CDR2 YYNGEE come from the germline V gene. This CDR3 has 14 amino acids. The J segment lost 3 bases and the V segment lost 4 bases, leaving 4 bases of the junction unmatched. The CDR3 protein is CASSLSGGKETQYF. In DNA, the CDR3 is TGTGCCAGCAGCCTTAGCGGGGGAAAAGAGACCCAGTACTTC.

CDR3 DNA sequence: TGTGCCAGCAGCTCCCAGGATCTAGCGGGAGCCTCCTACGAGCAGTACTTC. Translating it yields CASSSQDLAGASYEQYF. This chain uses TRBV13 with TRBJ2-7, with 10 bases lining up with TRBD2. This CDR3 spans 17 amino acids. Trimming removed 4 bases from V and 0 bases from J; junction bases left unmatched: 9. The germline V gene encodes CDR1 PRHDT and CDR2 FYEKMQ (reference sequence).

The gene calls are TRBV5-1 and TRBJ2-5, with D possibly TRBD2 on 6 matching bases. The germline gives CDR1 SGHRS, CDR2 YFSETQ. Trimming shortened V by 5 bases and J by 5 bases, and 16 bases separated the two germline ends. The CDR3 is 14 residues long. The CDR3 region has the DNA TGCGCCAGCAGTTTCGGGGGTCCCGAGGAGACCCAGTACTTC. It codes for CASSFGGPEETQYF.

Note on this clone: This same CDR3 is encoded by further DNA sequences in the sample. V is TRBV5-4 and J is TRBJ2-7; a possible D gene is TRBD2 (5 bases). There are 14 residues in the CDR3. The germline gives CDR1 SGHNT, CDR2 YYREEE (reference sequence). The V end was cut by 1 base, the J end by 0 bases, with 8 bases between. DNA of the CDR3: TGTGCCAGCAGCTTGAGCGGTAGCTCCTACGAGCAGTACTTC. It is translated as CASSLSGSSYEQYF.

V and J are TRBV5-1 and TRBJ1-2; possible D gene TRBD1, 5 bases. From germline, CDR1 is SGHRS and CDR2 YFSETQ. This CDR3 has 14 amino acids. Trimming took off 0 bases at V and 4 bases at J, with 10 bases between the two ends. CDR3 residues: CASSLGRGIYGYTF. The CDR3 region has the DNA TGCGCCAGCAGCTTGGGGAGGGGAATCTATGGCTACACCTTC.

The rearrangement links TRBV7-3 to TRBJ2-1; no reliable D call. Deletions cut 2 bases from V and 9 bases from J, with 17 bases between. The CDR3 is 15 residues long. Germline V gene lookup returns CDR1 SGHTA and CDR2 FQGTGA. CDR3: CASSLDSPKISEQFF. CDR3 DNA sequence: TGTGCCAGCAGCTTAGACTCACCCAAGATCAGTGAGCAGTTCTTC.

The chain uses TRBV5-1 and TRBJ2-2; 12 bases line up with TRBD2. J gave up 7 bases and V 3 bases, and 4 bases lay outside the gene matches. Germline values: CDR1 SGHRS, CDR2 YFSETQ. This CDR3 is built from 15 residues. In nucleotides, the CDR3 is TGCGCCAGCAGCTATACTAGCGGGGGGAACGGGGAGCTGTTTTTT. Protein sequence: CASSYTSGGNGELFF.

This chain connects TRBV19 to TRBJ2-2, with a tentative D call TRBD1 (5 bases). Trimming removed 7 bases at V and 1 base at J, with 16 bases between. Germline V CDR1 and CDR2: LNHDA, SQIVND (reference sequence). The CDR3 is 16 residues long. The CDR3 DNA follows: TGTGCCAGTACCGACAGCAGAAGGGGGAACACCGGGGAGCTGTTTTTT. This encodes CASTDSRRGNTGELFF.